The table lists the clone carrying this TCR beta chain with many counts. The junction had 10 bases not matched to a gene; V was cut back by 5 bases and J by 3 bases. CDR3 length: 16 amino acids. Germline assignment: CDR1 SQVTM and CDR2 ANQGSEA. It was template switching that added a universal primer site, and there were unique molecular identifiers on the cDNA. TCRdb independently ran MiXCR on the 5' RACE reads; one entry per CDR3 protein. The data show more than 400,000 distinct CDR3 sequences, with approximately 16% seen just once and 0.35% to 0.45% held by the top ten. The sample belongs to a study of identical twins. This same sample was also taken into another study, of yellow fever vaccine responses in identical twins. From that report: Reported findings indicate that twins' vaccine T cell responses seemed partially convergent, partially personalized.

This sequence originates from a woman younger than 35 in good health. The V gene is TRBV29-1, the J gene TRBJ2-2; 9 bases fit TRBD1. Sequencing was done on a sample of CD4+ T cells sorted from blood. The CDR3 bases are TGCAGCGTTTTGGTGGTGGGACAGGGATACACCGGGGAGCTGTTTTTT. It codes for CSVLVVGQGYTGELFF.